The 8 T cell receptor beta chains below all came from one sample that was sequenced in a study of OX40 agonist ivuxolimab in advanced cancers. The repertoire was sequenced with immunoSEQ multiplex PCR; TCRdb's copy has only in-frame clones and lacks some. Among 70,000 to 95,000 clones, approximately 90% were seen once, and the ten largest hold about 1.1%. This specimen consisted of CD4+ or CD8+ T cells sorted from blood, obtained in a trial of the OX40 agonist ivuxolimab. These TCRs come from an adult with an advanced solid tumor such as melanoma, head and neck, liver or kidney cancer.

CDR3 protein: CASNVAGDEQYF. The CDR3 DNA is TGTGCCAGCAACGTAGCGGGAGATGAGCAGTACTTC. J is TRBJ2-7 and V is TRBV6-6, with TRBD2 matching over 9 bases. V shed 7 bases, J shed 7 bases, and the junction held 5 bases outside the gene matches. The germline gives CDR1 MNHNY, CDR2 SVGAGI (reference sequence). The CDR3 is made up of 12 amino acids.

The CDR3 loop is CASRTVSTNEKLFF. The CDR3 bases are TGTGCCAGCAGAACAGTGTCAACTAATGAAAAACTGTTTTTT. This chain joins TRBV5-5 and TRBJ1-4; D not resolved. V shed 5 bases and J shed 0 bases, with 8 bases lying between them. The CDR3 is 14 residues long. The germline V gene has CDR1 SGHKS and CDR2 YYEKEE (reference sequence). Supplemented by reference TRBV5-5 and TRBJ1-4, the full variable domain reads DAGVTQSPTHLIKTRGQQVTLRCSPISGHKSVSWYQQVLGQGPQFIFQYYEKEERGRGNFPDRFSARQFPNYSSELNVNALLLGDSALYLCASRTVSTNEKLFFGSGTQLSVL.

The chain is built from TRBV6-6 and TRBJ1-6; 8 bases agree with TRBD1. Trimming cost V 6 bases and J 5 bases; bases outside gene matches: 3. The CDR3 length is 14 residues. CDR1 and CDR2 from the germline V gene are MNHNY and SVGAGI (reference sequence). The CDR3, as DNA: TGTGCCAGCAGAGGACAGGGAAATAATTCACCCCTCCACTTT. Protein sequence: CASRGQGNNSPLHF.

The V and J genes are TRBV7-9 and TRBJ2-3, with 7 bases aligning to TRBD1. Germline loops: CDR1 SEHNR, CDR2 FQNEAQ (reference sequence). V lost 3 bases to trimming and J lost 5 bases; unmatched junction nucleotides: 11. The CDR3 totals 16 residues. CDR3 nucleotide sequence: TGTGCCAGCAGCTTGTCCCGCGGACAGGCCAGAGATACGCAGTATTTT. It translates to CASSLSRGQARDTQYF.

The genes are TRBV2 and TRBJ1-2, with TRBD1 matching over 7 bases. Germline V gives CDR1 SNHLY, CDR2 FYNNEI. This CDR3 region has 13 residues. Trimming took 5 bases from V and 6 from J; bases not matched to a gene: 6. The CDR3 DNA is TGTGCCAGCAGTAACACAGGGGATAATGGCTACACCTTC. Encoded protein: CASSNTGDNGYTF.

Only one count was recorded for this clone. The chain has TRBV7-2 and TRBJ1-1; 7 nucleotides agree with TRBD1. The V segment lost 4 bases and the J segment 5 bases; nucleotides outside the gene matches: 7. The CDR3 runs to 14 residues. Per the germline V gene, CDR1 is SGHTA and CDR2 is FQGNSA. CDR3 sequence: CASSWGQTRTEAFF. CDR3 coding DNA: TGTGCCAGCAGCTGGGGACAGACTCGGACTGAAGCTTTCTTT.

The chain combines TRBV25-1 with TRBJ2-2, with D possibly being TRBD2 (5 bases). Trimming took 6 bases from V and 4 from J, leaving 15 bases between them. The germline CDR1 and CDR2 sequences are MGHDK and SYGVNS. The CDR3 covers 15 residues. This CDR3 is CASRSARGPTGELFF. CDR3 in DNA: TGTGCCAGCAGATCGGCACGGGGTCCCACCGGGGAGCTGTTTTTT.

The chain employs TRBV28 and TRBJ1-5; D call uncertain. With 9 bases removed from V and 1 base from J, the gap between germline ends came to 13 bases. Germline-derived CDR1 and CDR2 are MDHEN and SYDVKM. This CDR3 has 14 amino acids. In nucleotides, the CDR3 is TGTGCCAGTTGGTGGGGAAGAAGCAATCAGCCCCAGCATTTT. As protein: CASWWGRSNQPQHF.